The rows below give T cell receptor beta chains drawn from one sample of a study of cytomegalovirus exposure and HLA in healthy donors. Some clones are missing from TCRdb's copy, which holds only in-frame ones; the method was immunoSEQ multiplex PCR. This table holds about 160,000 clones, approximately 83% found once. The sequenced sample was PBMCs. The receptors derive from a woman aged 18-30 years in good health and CMV-seronegative. The CDR3 runs from the conserved cysteine through the conserved F or W. A D gene is named only where the DNA matches it firmly. The size of a clone is reported for some rows only, either as once, few or many, or as a class for expanded clones.

abundance	v_gene	d_gene	j_gene	CDR3nt	CDR3aa
-	TRBV7-2	TRBD2	TRBJ2-2	TGTGCCAGCAGCTTCGATTGGGAGGGGACGAACACCGGGGAGCTGTTTTTT	CASSFDWEGTNTGELFF
-	TRBV5-1	-	TRBJ1-2	TGCGCCAGCAGCGGTACAGGGATCTATGGCTACACCTTC	CASSGTGIYGYTF
-	TRBV2	TRBD2	TRBJ2-3	TGTGCCAGCAGTGAGGTCTCTAGCGGGGCCACAGATACGCAGTATTTT	CASSEVSSGATDTQYF
-	TRBV19	TRBD1	TRBJ1-1	TGTGCCAGTTCAGGGGGCGGAGGGGAGAACACTGAAGCTTTCTTT	CASSGGGGENTEAFF
-	TRBV10-1	-	TRBJ1-4	TGCGCCAGCGGTGACACAATCTCGGGTGAAAAACTGTTTTTT	CASGDTISGEKLFF
-	TRBV7-2	-	TRBJ2-7	TGTGCCAGCAGCTTAGAACGCCAGGCCGAGCAGTACTTC	CASSLERQAEQYF
-	TRBV27	-	TRBJ2-7	TGTGCCAGCAGTTTAGTAGGAGACCTTTCCTACGAGCAGTACTTC	CASSLVGDLSYEQYF
few	TRBV11-3	-	TRBJ1-1	TGTGCCAGCAGCTTAGCCTCCGACAGACCGAACACTGAAGCTTTCTTT	CASSLASDRPNTEAFF
-	TRBV2	TRBD1	TRBJ2-5	TGTGCCAGCAGTGCAGTCCCGGGACAGGAGGGCGAGACCCAGTACTTC	CASSAVPGQEGETQYF
-	TRBV10-3	-	TRBJ1-2	TGTGCCATCAGTGACCTGACACGTCCTCTTAACTATGGCTACACCTTC	CAISDLTRPLNYGYTF
once	TRBV19	-	TRBJ2-1	TGTGCCAGTAGTCTCCAGGGGAGGGGGACCTACAATGAGCAGTTCTTC	CASSLQGRGTYNEQFF
-	TRBV28	TRBD2	TRBJ2-7	TGTGCCAGCAGTTCCCCGGCTAGCGGGAAAAGCTCCTACGAGCAGTACTTC	CASSSPASGKSSYEQYF
-	TRBV5-8	TRBD1	TRBJ2-3	TGTGCCAGCAGCAGGGGGACAGGCGCCCTTAAACAATATACGCAGTATTTT	CASSRGTGALKQYTQYF
-	TRBV19	TRBD1	TRBJ2-1	TGTGCCAGTAGTCCACAGGGGAATGAGCAGTTCTTC	CASSPQGNEQFF
-	TRBV2	-	TRBJ1-2	TGTGCCAGCGGGAACGGGGTTAACTATGGCTACACCTTC	CASGNGVNYGYTF
-	TRBV6-6	-	TRBJ1-3	TGTGCCAGCAGACCTAGAGGAAACACCATATATTTT	CASRPRGNTIYF
-	TRBV30	TRBD1	TRBJ1-1	TGTGCCTGGGTAAAACAGGGGGCTAGGAGTTGGGCTTTCTTT	CAWVKQGARSWAFF
-	TRBV11-2	-	TRBJ1-1	TGTGCCAGCAGCTTAGCGCGCCAGAACACTGAAGCTTTCTTT	CASSLARQNTEAFF
-	TRBV5-1	-	TRBJ1-1	TGCGCCAGCAGCTTGGTCGGGGGGCCCACTGAAGCTTTCTTT	CASSLVGGPTEAFF
once	TRBV4-1	-	TRBJ1-6	TGCGCCAGCAGCCAAGAGCGTCAGGGGAGTTCACCCCTCCACTTT	CASSQERQGSSPLHF
-	TRBV19	TRBD1	TRBJ1-5	TGTGCCAGTAGCATCCCTGGACAGGATGTTCTTCTGCCCCAGCATTTT	CASSIPGQDVLLPQHF
-	TRBV6-1	-	TRBJ2-7	TGTGCCAGCAGTGAGCTATCGACTCCAGTGCAGTACTTC	CASSELSTPVQYF
-	TRBV7-2	TRBD1	TRBJ2-1	TGTGCCAGCAGCTGGACAGGGTTAAATGAGCAGTTCTTC	CASSWTGLNEQFF
once	TRBV21-1	-	TRBJ1-1	TGTGCCAGCAGCAAAGATTGGTTTGAGTGGACAGGGAACACTGAAGCTTTCTTT	CASSKDWFEWTGNTEAFF
-	TRBV6-5	-	TRBJ1-2	TGTGCCAGCAGTTACGGGGCCTCGCTTGGCTACACCTTC	CASSYGASLGYTF
once	TRBV10-1	TRBD1	TRBJ2-7	TGCGCCAGCAGGCCCGGGACAGCAACCTACGAGCAGTACTTC	CASRPGTATYEQYF
-	TRBV5-1	-	TRBJ2-2	TGCGCCAGCAGCTTGGGAGCGAGCACCGGGGAGCTGTTTTTT	CASSLGASTGELFF
-	TRBV28	-	TRBJ1-2	TGTGCCAGCAGTTTGATGTTGGCGGGACGGAACTATGGCTACACCTTC	CASSLMLAGRNYGYTF
-	TRBV5-6	-	TRBJ1-1	TGTGCCAGCAGCTTGATTAAGAACACTGAAGCTTTCTTT	CASSLIKNTEAFF
-	TRBV5-1	-	TRBJ1-2	TGCGCCAGCAGCTCAGGGTCGGGGGCTAACTATGGCTACACCTTC	CASSSGSGANYGYTF